This TCR beta chain was identified during a study of beta chain features in type 1 diabetes. This clone was picked up a small number of times. Its specificity is unknown. Investigators reverse transcribed all isolated RNA, so they sequenced expressed TCRB transcripts. Several million reads on average were seen across naive, central memory and regulatory T cell samples. Some clones are missing from TCRdb's copy, which holds only in-frame ones; the method was immunoSEQ multiplex PCR. This table holds more than 550,000 clones, 11% to 15% found once. Regarding the study as a whole: Type 1 diabetes patients had VDJ junctions that carried fewer insertions and more deletions. The naive, central memory and Treg TCRB repertoires of patients appeared to be more similar to one another than those of healthy donors. Within each of all four CD4+ subsets, Type 1 diabetes patients had TCRB CDR3s that were moderately but significantly shorter.

Central memory, naive, regulatory and stem cell-like memory CD4+ cells were sorted by CD45RO/CCR7/CD25/CD127/CD95/CD27. Specimen: naive CD4+ T cells from blood. This receptor was taken from a man aged 18 to 30 with type 1 diabetes.

Here the CDR3 DNA reads TGCGCCAGCAGCCAATTAAACAATGAGCAGTTCTTC. The encoded protein is CASSQLNNEQFF. The V gene is TRBV4-1, the J gene TRBJ2-1; no definite D call. This CDR3 has 12 amino acids. Germline assignment: CDR1 MGHRA and CDR2 YSYEKL. V was cut by 2 bases and J by 5 bases, with 4 bases left in between.